This TCR beta chain was sequenced for a study of neurological immune-mediated disorders. This clonotype was found many times. Germline V CDR1 and CDR2: SGHRS, YFSETQ. The CDR3 sequence is 13 residues long. V was trimmed by 4 bases and J by 2 bases, leaving 10 bases between them. TCRdb reprocessed the 5' RACE reads via MiXCR and lists one record per CDR3 protein. The sample lists 45,000 to 65,000 distinct CDR3 sequences, approximately 4.4% occurring once. The sequenced material came from PBMCs. This sequence joins TRBV5-1 and TRBJ2-7; D is possibly TRBD1 (6 bases). This receptor was taken from a man aged 45 to 65 with multiple sclerosis. The CDR3 coding sequence is TGCGCCAGCAGCCCCGGACAGACCTACGAGCAGTACTTC. It encodes CASSPGQTYEQYF.